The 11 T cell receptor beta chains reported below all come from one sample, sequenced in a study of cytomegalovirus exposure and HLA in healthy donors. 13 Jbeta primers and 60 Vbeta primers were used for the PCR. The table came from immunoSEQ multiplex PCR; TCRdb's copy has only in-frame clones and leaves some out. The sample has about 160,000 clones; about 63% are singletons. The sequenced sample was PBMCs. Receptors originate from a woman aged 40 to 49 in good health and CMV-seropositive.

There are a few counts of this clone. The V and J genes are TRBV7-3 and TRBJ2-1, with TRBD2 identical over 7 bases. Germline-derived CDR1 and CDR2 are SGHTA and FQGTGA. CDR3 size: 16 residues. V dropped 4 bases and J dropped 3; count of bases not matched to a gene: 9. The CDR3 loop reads CASSWGGESSYNEQFF. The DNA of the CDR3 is TGTGCCAGCAGCTGGGGGGGGGAATCGAGCTACAATGAGCAGTTCTTC. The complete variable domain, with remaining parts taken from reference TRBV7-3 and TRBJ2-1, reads GAGVSQTPSNKVTEKGKYVELRCDPISGHTALYWYRQSLGQGPEFLIYFQGTGAADDSGLPNDRFFAVRPEGSVSTLKIQRTERGDSAVYLCASSWGGESSYNEQFFGPGTRLTVL.

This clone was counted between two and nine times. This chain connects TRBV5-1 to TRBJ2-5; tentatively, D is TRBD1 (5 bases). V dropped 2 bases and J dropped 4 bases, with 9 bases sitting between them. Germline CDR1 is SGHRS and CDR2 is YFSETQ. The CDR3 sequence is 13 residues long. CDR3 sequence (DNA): TGCGCCAGCAGCTTAGACAGCCTAGAGACCCAGTACTTC. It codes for CASSLDSLETQYF.

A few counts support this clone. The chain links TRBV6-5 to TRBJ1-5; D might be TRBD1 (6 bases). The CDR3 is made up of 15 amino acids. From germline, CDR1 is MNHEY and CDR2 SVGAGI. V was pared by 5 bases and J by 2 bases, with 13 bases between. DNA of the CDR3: TGTGCCAGCAGTGCACAGGGAAATGGCAATCAGCCCCAGCATTTT. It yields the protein CASSAQGNGNQPQHF.

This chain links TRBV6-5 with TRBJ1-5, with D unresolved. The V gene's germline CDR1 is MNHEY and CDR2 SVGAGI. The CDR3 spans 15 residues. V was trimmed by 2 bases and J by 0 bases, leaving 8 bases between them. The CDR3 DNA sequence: TGTGCCAGCAGTTACGGGCAGAATAGCAATCAGCCCCAGCATTTT. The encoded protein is CASSYGQNSNQPQHF.

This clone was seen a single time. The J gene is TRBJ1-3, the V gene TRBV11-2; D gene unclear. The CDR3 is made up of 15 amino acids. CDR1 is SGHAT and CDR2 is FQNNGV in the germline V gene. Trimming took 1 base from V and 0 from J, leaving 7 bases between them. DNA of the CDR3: TGTGCCAGCAGCTTAGTAAGCCGCTCTGGAAACACCATATATTTT. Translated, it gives CASSLVSRSGNTIYF.

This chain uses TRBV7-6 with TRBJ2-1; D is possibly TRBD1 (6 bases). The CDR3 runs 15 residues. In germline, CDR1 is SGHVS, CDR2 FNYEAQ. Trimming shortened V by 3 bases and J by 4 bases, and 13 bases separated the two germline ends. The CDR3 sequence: CASSLVNRAYNEQFF. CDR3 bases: TGTGCCAGCAGCTTGGTTAACAGGGCGTACAATGAGCAGTTCTTC. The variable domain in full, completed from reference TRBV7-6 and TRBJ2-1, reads GAGVSQSPRYKVTKRGQDVALRCDPISGHVSLYWYRQALGQGPEFLTYFNYEAQQDKSGLPNDRFSAERPEGSISTLTIQRTEQRDSAMYRCASSLVNRAYNEQFFGPGTRLTVL.

In DNA form, the CDR3 reads TGTGCCAGCTCACCACAATCACTAGCGGGGGGCGGGAGTTCCTACGAGCAGTACTTC. This gives the protein CASSPQSLAGGGSSYEQYF. The chain combines TRBV18 with TRBJ2-7, with TRBD2 matching 12 bases. J gave up 1 base and V 1 base, and 11 bases lay outside the gene matches. There are 19 residues in the CDR3. Germline CDR1 is KGHSH and CDR2 is LQKENI. Variable domain in full (rest from reference TRBV18 and TRBJ2-7): NAGVMQNPRHLVRRRGQEARLRCSPMKGHSHVYWYRQLPEEGLKFMVYLQKENIIDESGMPKERFSAEFPKEGPSILRIQQVVRGDSAAYFCASSPQSLAGGGSSYEQYFGPGTRLTVT.

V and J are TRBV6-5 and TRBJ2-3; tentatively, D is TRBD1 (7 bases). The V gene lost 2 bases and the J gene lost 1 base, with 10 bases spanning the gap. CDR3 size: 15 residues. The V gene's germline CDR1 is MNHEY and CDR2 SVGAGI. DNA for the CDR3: TGTGCCAGCAGTTACCAGGGGGGCGGCACAGATACGCAGTATTTT. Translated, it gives CASSYQGGGTDTQYF.

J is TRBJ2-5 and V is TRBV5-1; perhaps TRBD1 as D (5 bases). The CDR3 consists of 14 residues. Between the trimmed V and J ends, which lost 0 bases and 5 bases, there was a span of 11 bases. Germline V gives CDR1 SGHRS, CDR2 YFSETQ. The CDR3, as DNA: TGCGCCAGCAGCTTGGTCCCAGGGTCGGAGACCCAGTACTTC. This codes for CASSLVPGSETQYF.

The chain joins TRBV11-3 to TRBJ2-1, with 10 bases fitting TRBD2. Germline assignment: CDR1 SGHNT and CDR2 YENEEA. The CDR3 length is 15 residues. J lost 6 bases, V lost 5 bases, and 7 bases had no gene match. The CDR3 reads CASSLGTSESNEQFF. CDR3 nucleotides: TGTGCCAGCAGCCTAGGGACTAGCGAAAGCAATGAGCAGTTCTTC.

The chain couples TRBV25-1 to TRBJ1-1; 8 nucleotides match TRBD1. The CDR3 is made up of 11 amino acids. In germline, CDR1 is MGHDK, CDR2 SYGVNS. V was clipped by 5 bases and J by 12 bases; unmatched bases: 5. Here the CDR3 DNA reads TGTGCCAGCAGTCGGGGACAGGAGACTTTCTTT. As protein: CASSRGQETFF.